These T cell receptor beta chains were read from a single sample in a study of control samples from healthy donors and cancer patients. Repertoires were generated with immunoSEQ multiplex PCR, while TCRdb's copy carries only in-frame clones and drops some. Altogether 90,000 or so clones are present, about four fifths being singletons, with the ten largest covering roughly 39%. Sequences were obtained from PBMCs. Source of these receptors: a man aged 65 to 79 with lung cancer. Each CDR3 is given with its conserved first and last residue. The order of the fields is J gene, clone size, V gene, D gene, CDR3 DNA, CDR3 protein. D genes are given only for firm matches. Rows give clone size only sometimes, using once, few, many, or a class for an expanded clone.

>TRBJ2-1|NA|TRBV12-3/TRBV12-4|NA
TGTGCCAGCACCCGAGAGGTCGGGAATGAGCAGTTCTTC
CASTREVGNEQFF
>TRBJ1-4|NA|TRBV3-1/TRBV3-2|NA
TGTGCCAGCAGCCCTCAATCGGGGAATGAAAAACTGTTTTTT
CASSPQSGNEKLFF
>TRBJ1-5|once|TRBV18|NA
TGTGCCAGCTCACCACCGGTGGGGGGGGGTAGCAATCAGCCCCAGCATTTT
CASSPPVGGGSNQPQHF
>TRBJ1-5|NA|TRBV7-8|TRBD1
TGTGCCAGTGGCGTGGGACAGGGGGTTTCTCATAGCAATCAGCCCCAGCATTTT
CASGVGQGVSHSNQPQHF
>TRBJ2-3|NA|TRBV7-2|TRBD1
TGTGCCAGCAGCTTGGGACAGACTATGGCAGATACGCAGTATTTT
CASSLGQTMADTQYF
>TRBJ2-5|NA|TRBV5-1|NA
TGCGCCAGCAGCTTGGCCACTGGGGAGACCCAGTACTTC
CASSLATGETQYF
>TRBJ2-7|NA|TRBV7-9|TRBD1
TGTGCCAGCAGCTTGGCCAGGGGGTTCGGCGGCGAGCAGTACTTC
CASSLARGFGGEQYF
>TRBJ2-3|NA|TRBV7-9|TRBD1
TGTGCCAGCAGCTTGGGGGACAGGGGGCAATGGGACACAGATACGCAGTATTTT
CASSLGDRGQWDTDTQYF
>TRBJ2-1|NA|TRBV7-9|NA
TGTGCCAGCAGCTTAGTGGGGGATGAGCAGTTCTTC
CASSLVGDEQFF
>TRBJ2-3|NA|TRBV6-5|TRBD1
TGTGCCAGCAGCATGGGGACAGGGCTCGCAGATACGCAGTATTTT
CASSMGTGLADTQYF
>TRBJ1-1|NA|TRBV27|NA
TGTGCCAGCAGTTTATACCCGATGAACACTGAAGCTTTCTTT
CASSLYPMNTEAFF
>TRBJ2-2|NA|TRBV12-5|TRBD1
TGTGCTAGTGGAACAGGGGGCTCAGTGGTCGGGGAGCTGTTTTTT
CASGTGGSVVGELFF
>TRBJ2-7|NA|TRBV5-1|NA
TGCGCCAGCAGACTGACCGGAGAGAACTACGAGCAGTACTTC
CASRLTGENYEQYF
>TRBJ2-5|NA|TRBV24-1|TRBD1
TGTGCCACCAGTGAGGCCGGGACAGGGGACGGGAAGACCCAGTACTTC
CATSEAGTGDGKTQYF
>TRBJ2-1|NA|TRBV5-1|NA
TGCGCCAGCAGCCCAGACCAGGTCCCCTACAATGAGCAGTTCTTC
CASSPDQVPYNEQFF